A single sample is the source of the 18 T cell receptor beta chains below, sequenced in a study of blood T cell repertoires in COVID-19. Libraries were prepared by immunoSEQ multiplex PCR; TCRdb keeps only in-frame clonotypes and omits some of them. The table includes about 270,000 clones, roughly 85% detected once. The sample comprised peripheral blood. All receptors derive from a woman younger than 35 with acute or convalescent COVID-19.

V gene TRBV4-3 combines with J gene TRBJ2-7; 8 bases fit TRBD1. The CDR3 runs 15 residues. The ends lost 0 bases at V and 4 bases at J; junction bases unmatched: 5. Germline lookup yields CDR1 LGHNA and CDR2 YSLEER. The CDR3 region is CASSQEGQGLYEQYF. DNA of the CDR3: TGCGCCAGCAGCCAAGAAGGACAGGGATTGTACGAGCAGTACTTC.

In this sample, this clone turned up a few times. The CDR3 is CASSSPGLVNTGELFF. For the CDR3, the DNA is TGTGCCAGCAGCTCACCGGGACTAGTGAACACCGGGGAGCTGTTTTTT. The chain has TRBV7-6 and TRBJ2-2; 8 nucleotides agree with TRBD2. CDR1 SGHVS and CDR2 FNYEAQ come from the germline V gene. V shed 4 bases, J shed 1 base, and the junction held 5 bases outside the gene matches. There are 16 residues in the CDR3.

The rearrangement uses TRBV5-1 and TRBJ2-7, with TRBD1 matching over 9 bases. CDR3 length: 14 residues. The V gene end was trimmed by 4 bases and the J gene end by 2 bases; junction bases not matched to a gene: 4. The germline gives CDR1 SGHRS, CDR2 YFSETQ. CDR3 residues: CASSTGQGTYEQYF. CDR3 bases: TGCGCCAGCAGCACGGGACAGGGAACCTACGAGCAGTACTTC.

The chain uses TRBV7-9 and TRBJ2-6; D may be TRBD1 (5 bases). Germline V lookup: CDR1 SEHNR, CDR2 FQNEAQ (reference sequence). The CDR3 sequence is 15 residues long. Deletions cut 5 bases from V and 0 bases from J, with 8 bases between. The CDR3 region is CASSRDSSGANVLTF. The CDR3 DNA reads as TGTGCCAGCAGCCGAGACAGCTCTGGGGCCAACGTCCTGACTTTC.

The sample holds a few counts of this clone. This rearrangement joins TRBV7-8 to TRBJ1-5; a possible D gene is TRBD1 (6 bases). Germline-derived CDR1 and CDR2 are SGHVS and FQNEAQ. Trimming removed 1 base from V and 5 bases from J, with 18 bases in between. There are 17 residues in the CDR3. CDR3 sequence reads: CASSLGGGGPTDQPQHF. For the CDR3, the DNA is TGTGCCAGCAGCTTAGGAGGGGGGGGCCCAACCGATCAGCCCCAGCATTTT.

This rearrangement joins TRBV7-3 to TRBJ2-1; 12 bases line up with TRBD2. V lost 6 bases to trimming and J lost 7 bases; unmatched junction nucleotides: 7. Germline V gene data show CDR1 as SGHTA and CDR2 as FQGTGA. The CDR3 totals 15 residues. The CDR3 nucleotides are TGTGCCAGCAGTTTCACTAGCGGGAGGTGGAATGAGCAGTTCTTC. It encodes CASSFTSGRWNEQFF. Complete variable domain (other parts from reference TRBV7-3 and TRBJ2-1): GAGVSQTPSNKVTEKGKYVELRCDPISGHTALYWYRQSLGQGPEFLIYFQGTGAADDSGLPNDRFFAVRPEGSVSTLKIQRTERGDSAVYLCASSFTSGRWNEQFFGPGTRLTVL.

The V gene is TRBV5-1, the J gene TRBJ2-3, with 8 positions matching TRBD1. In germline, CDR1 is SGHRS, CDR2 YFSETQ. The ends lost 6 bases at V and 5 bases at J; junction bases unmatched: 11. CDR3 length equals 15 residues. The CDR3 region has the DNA TGCGCCAGCAACCAAATCGGACAGGGTTTAGATACGCAGTATTTT. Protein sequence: CASNQIGQGLDTQYF.

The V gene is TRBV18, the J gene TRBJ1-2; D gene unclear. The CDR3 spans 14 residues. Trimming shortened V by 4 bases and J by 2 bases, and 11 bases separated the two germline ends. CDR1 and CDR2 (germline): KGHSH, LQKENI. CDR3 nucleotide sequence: TGTGCCAGCTCACAGCAGGCTTCCAACTATGGCTACACCTTC. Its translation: CASSQQASNYGYTF.

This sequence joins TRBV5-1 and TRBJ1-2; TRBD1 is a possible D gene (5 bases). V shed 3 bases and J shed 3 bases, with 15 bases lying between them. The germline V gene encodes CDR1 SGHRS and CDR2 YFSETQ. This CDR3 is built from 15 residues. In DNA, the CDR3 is TGCGCCAGCAGCTCCCCGGAGGGGCATTACTATGGCTACACCTTC. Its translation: CASSSPEGHYYGYTF.

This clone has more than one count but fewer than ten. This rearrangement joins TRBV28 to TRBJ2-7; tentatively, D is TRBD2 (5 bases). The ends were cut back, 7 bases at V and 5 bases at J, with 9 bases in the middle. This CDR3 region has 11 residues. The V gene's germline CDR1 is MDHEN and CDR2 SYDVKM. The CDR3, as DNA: TGTGCCAGCATTTCGGGGAACGAGCAGTACTTC. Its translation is CASISGNEQYF.

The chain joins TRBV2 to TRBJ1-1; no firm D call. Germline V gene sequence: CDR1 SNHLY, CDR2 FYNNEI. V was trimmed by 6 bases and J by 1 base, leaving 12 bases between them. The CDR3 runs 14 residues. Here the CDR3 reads CASSPPAGNTEAFF. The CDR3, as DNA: TGTGCCAGCAGCCCCCCCGCAGGGAACACTGAAGCTTTCTTT.

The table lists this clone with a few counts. CDR3 residues: CASSQEVGLAGAPLSSYNEQFF. In DNA form, the CDR3 reads TGTGCCAGCAGCCAAGAGGTGGGACTAGCGGGAGCCCCTTTAAGCTCCTACAATGAGCAGTTCTTC. The chain links TRBV3-1 (or the pseudogene TRBV3-2) to TRBJ2-1; 14 bases fit TRBD2. This CDR3 contains 22 residues. Germline CDR1 and CDR2: LGHDT and YNNKEL (reference sequence). V lost 0 bases, J lost 0 bases, and 13 bases stayed unmatched.

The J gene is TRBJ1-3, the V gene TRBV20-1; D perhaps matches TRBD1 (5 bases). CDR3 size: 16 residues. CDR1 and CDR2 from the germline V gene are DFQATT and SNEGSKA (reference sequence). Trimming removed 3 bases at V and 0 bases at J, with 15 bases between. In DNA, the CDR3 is TGCAGTGCTAGTATTAGGGGCAAGAGCTCTGGAAACACCATATATTTT. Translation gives CSASIRGKSSGNTIYF.

Written as DNA, the CDR3 is TGTGCCAGCAGCCCGGGACTAGCGGGCCAGCCCACCGGGGAGCTGTTTTTT. This sequence encodes CASSPGLAGQPTGELFF. J is TRBJ2-2 and V is TRBV28; 12 nucleotides match TRBD2. The germline V gene encodes CDR1 MDHEN and CDR2 SYDVKM. This CDR3 comprises 17 residues. V lost 6 bases and J lost 4; bases outside the gene matches: 9.

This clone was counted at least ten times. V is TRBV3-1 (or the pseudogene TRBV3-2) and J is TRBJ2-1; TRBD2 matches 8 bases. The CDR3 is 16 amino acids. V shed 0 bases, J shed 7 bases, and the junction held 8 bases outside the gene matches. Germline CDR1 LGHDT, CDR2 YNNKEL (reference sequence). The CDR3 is CASSQEPIAGWNEQFF. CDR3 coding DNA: TGTGCCAGCAGCCAAGAACCAATAGCGGGATGGAATGAGCAGTTCTTC.

CDR3 sequence: CAWSGPLRQPQHF. CDR3 nucleotides: TGTGCCTGGAGTGGCCCCCTTCGGCAGCCCCAGCATTTT. This chain uses TRBV30 with TRBJ1-5, with D uncertain. V gave up 1 base and J gave up 7 bases, with 11 bases separating them. Looked up from germline, CDR1 is GTSNPN and CDR2 is SVGIG (reference sequence). The CDR3 is made up of 13 amino acids.

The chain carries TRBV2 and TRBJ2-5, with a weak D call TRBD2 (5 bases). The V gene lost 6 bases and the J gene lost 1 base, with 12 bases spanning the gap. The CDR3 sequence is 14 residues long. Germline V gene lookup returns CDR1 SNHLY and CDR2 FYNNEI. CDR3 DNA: TGTGCCAGCAGCCGACTACTCCCCCAAGAGACCCAGTACTTC. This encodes CASSRLLPQETQYF. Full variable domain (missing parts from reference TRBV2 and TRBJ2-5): EPEVTQTPSHQVTQMGQEVILRCVPISNHLYFYWYRQILGQKVEFLVSFYNNEISEKSEIFDDQFSVERPDGSNFTLKIRSTKLEDSAMYFCASSRLLPQETQYFGPGTRLLVL.

CDR3 DNA: TGCGCCAGCAGTGTCCCCGGGACAGGGCGGGAGACCCAGTACTTC. Its protein is CASSVPGTGRETQYF. The chain carries TRBV10-2 and TRBJ2-5, with 9 bases lining up with TRBD1. Trimming at V came to 4 bases and at J to 5 bases, leaving 8 bases not matched to a gene. In germline, CDR1 is WSHSY, CDR2 SAAADI. CDR3 length: 15 amino acids.